This T cell receptor (beta chain) was identified during a study of monozygotic twins with inflammatory bowel disease (dated by TCRdb to the late 2010s). About the full investigation: In total, approximately 28 monozygotic twin pairs made up the full study: 19 Danish pairs, all IBD-discordant, plus nine German pairs, of which four were IBD-concordant and five were IBD-discordant. The search for disease-associated traits relied mainly on comparing, within discordant pairs, IBD patients with their genetically identical healthy co-twins. Each individual had, on average, about 151 000 unique TCRalpha sequences and 181 000 unique TCRbeta sequences available for analysis.

CDR3 length: 15 amino acids, cysteine to phenylalanine. Only the protein is on record. CDR1 is given as LGHNA and CDR2 as YNFKEQ, both from the germline V gene. Broader findings and caveats from the paper: No difference in repertoire similarity was observed between concordant and discordant twins, possibly owing to limited statistical power. Differing immunosuppressive treatments among patients may have added background noise and inter-individual variability to the repertoires. Compared with healthy twins, IBD patients shared fewer clonotypes with other individuals, and the difference was most pronounced in patients with signs of disease activity. The analysis was unable to tell different T cell subtypes apart. IBD patients had lower TCRbeta repertoire diversity, measured by the inverse Simpson index, than their healthy co-twins. No single strong signal or clonotype linked to IBD turned up in the results, so the idea that one exists was not supported.

From each donor, an approximately 2.3 ml peripheral blood sample was drawn into PAXgene tubes and stored at -80 degrees C. Total RNA was isolated from whole blood with the PAXgene blood miRNA kit on an automated QIAcube, without T cell sorting. Deep TCRalpha and TCRbeta repertoire profiling with unique molecular barcoding was performed on peripheral blood of monozygotic twin pairs concordant or discordant for inflammatory bowel disease. Smoking habits were recorded for all twin pairs, and individuals were classified as current, former or never smokers. To note about this clonotype: Its cognate antigen has yet to be identified.

The library was built by means of 5' RACE. The input for every TCR library was approximately 3,500 ng of total RNA. For each sample, cDNA synthesis with SMARTScribe reverse transcriptase was split into eight separate reactions. Unique molecular identifiers containing a 6-nucleotide sample barcode were introduced through template switching during cDNA synthesis. TCRalpha and TCRbeta cDNA was amplified by two nested PCRs of 16 and 9 cycles, with bead purification after each PCR. Before amplification, the cDNA was treated with uracil DNA-glycosylase and purified using the QIAquick PCR purification kit. In the second PCR, Illumina TruSeq-compatible adapters and sample-specific barcodes were added. TapeStation and Qubit were used to check library quality and concentration, and 5 to 6 ng of each library went into the pool. Pooled libraries were sequenced on an Illumina HiSeq2500 single-index Rapid Run with 2 x 100 bp reads and custom sequencing primers. The original methods were these. UMI-based consensus assembly with MiGEC version 1.2.6 was used to correct PCR and sequencing errors. V(D)J alignment, clonotype assembly and CDR3 extraction were performed with MiXCR version 2.1.1. Normalisation of gene usage, clonotype sharing and MAIT/NKT TCR abundance was achieved by analysing the top 1000, 10 000 and 20 000 clonotypes per sample. Diversity was computed as the inverse Simpson index with the vegan R package after downsampling to 27 000 UMIs. Paired Mann-Whitney U tests were applied to discordant twin pairs, and Benjamini-Hochberg correction was used for multiple testing. Through TCRdb reprocessing, the reads give one entry per CDR3 protein sequence; DNA is omitted. The V and J calls and clone size come from TCRdb's table, not from the authors' own analysis. The sample table records around 370,000 distinct CDR3 sequences. The ten largest clones add up to approximately 2.4% of the sample.

The rearranged chain carries TRBV4-2 and TRBJ2-7. The sample comprised blood. The sequence was obtained from a human donor with ulcerative colitis or Crohn's disease, or a healthy co-twin of an affected twin (not recorded which). The encoded CDR3 is CASSQDHAGFYEQYF.